This passage covers 10 T cell receptor beta chains from one sample sequenced in a study of OX40 agonist ivuxolimab in advanced cancers. Sequencing was performed with immunoSEQ multiplex PCR; in TCRdb, only in-frame clones are kept and a portion is missing. Of about 80,000 clones listed, roughly 89% are singletons. The sample was CD4+ or CD8+ T cells sorted from blood, taken in a trial of the OX40 agonist ivuxolimab. The origin of the receptors is an adult with an advanced solid tumor such as melanoma, head and neck, liver or kidney cancer.

The chain has TRBV7-9 and TRBJ1-4, with D possibly matching TRBD1 (5 bases). V was pared by 5 bases and J by 5 bases, with 18 bases between. Germline V lookup: CDR1 SEHNR, CDR2 FQNEAQ (reference sequence). This CDR3 region has 16 residues. The CDR3 here is CASSPGGAPGNEKLFF. The CDR3 nucleotides are TGTGCCAGCAGCCCAGGTGGGGCGCCGGGAAATGAAAAACTGTTTTTT.

The rearrangement joins TRBV5-6 to TRBJ2-2, with D possibly TRBD1 on 5 matching bases. V lost 4 bases, J lost 0 bases, and 16 bases lay in between. CDR1 SGHDT and CDR2 YYEEEE come from the germline V gene. CDR3 size: 17 residues. The DNA for the CDR3 is TGTGCCAGCAGCCACACCAAAACAGGTCCGAACACCGGGGAGCTGTTTTTT. Residues: CASSHTKTGPNTGELFF.

This clone showed up just once. CDR3 amino acids: CASLKEREGRIDTQYF. CDR3 DNA sequence: TGTGCCAGCCTTAAAGAACGGGAGGGCCGAATAGATACGCAGTATTTT. The chain links TRBV2 to TRBJ2-3, with 8 bases matching TRBD2. V shed 8 bases and J 5 bases; nucleotides not matched to a gene: 15. In germline, CDR1 is SNHLY, CDR2 FYNNEI. The CDR3 is 16 amino acids. Looking up the rest from reference TRBV2 and TRBJ2-3 gives the full variable domain: EPEVTQTPSHQVTQMGQEVILRCVPISNHLYFYWYRQILGQKVEFLVSFYNNEISEKSEIFDDQFSVERPDGSNFTLKIRSTKLEDSAMYFCASLKEREGRIDTQYFGPGTRLTVL.

This chain connects TRBV7-3 to TRBJ2-1; TRBD2 aligns across 7 bases. V lost 1 base, J lost 2 bases, and 2 bases stayed unmatched. In germline, CDR1 is SGHTA, CDR2 FQGTGA. The CDR3 consists of 15 residues. CDR3 in DNA: TGTGCCAGCAGCTTAATAGCGGGTCCCTACAATGAGCAGTTCTTC. This translates into CASSLIAGPYNEQFF.

The chain carries TRBV5-6 and TRBJ1-1, with D tentatively TRBD1 (6 bases). The CDR3 is made up of 14 amino acids. Germline CDR1 SGHDT, CDR2 YYEEEE. V lost 2 bases, J lost 0 bases, and 8 bases lay in between. CDR3 residues: CASSFGGLNTEAFF. The DNA of the CDR3 is TGTGCCAGCAGCTTCGGGGGCTTGAACACTGAAGCTTTCTTT.

This chain connects TRBV30 to TRBJ1-2, with D tentatively TRBD1 (6 bases). The germline V and J ends were trimmed by 0 bases and 4 bases, with 24 bases remaining between them. This CDR3 region has 18 residues. Per germline, CDR1 GTSNPN and CDR2 SVGIG (reference sequence). CDR3 loop: CAWSVRKTSPGQFYGYTF. Here the CDR3 DNA reads TGTGCCTGGAGTGTACGCAAAACCAGCCCCGGACAGTTCTATGGCTACACCTTC.

The table lists this clone with a count of one. V is TRBV5-4 and J is TRBJ1-2; 9 bases fit TRBD1. Germline V gene lookup returns CDR1 SGHNT and CDR2 YYREEE (reference sequence). V trimming: 2 bases; J trimming: 8 bases; junction bases outside the gene matches: 7. This CDR3 is 14 amino acids long. The CDR3 loop is CASSFMDRGNGYTF. The CDR3 DNA reads TGTGCCAGCAGCTTTATGGACAGGGGAAACGGCTACACCTTC.

V gene TRBV5-1 combines with J gene TRBJ2-2, with D hard to call. There are 13 residues in the CDR3. Trimming removed 2 bases from V and 5 bases from J, with 7 bases in between. Germline CDR1 is SGHRS and CDR2 is YFSETQ. CDR3 bases: TGCGCCAGCAGCTTACACCCTACCGGGGAGCTGTTTTTT. Amino acid sequence: CASSLHPTGELFF.

The J gene is TRBJ2-7, the V gene TRBV30; 12 nucleotides match TRBD2. The ends lost 0 bases at V and 6 bases at J; junction bases unmatched: 3. In germline, CDR1 is GTSNPN, CDR2 SVGIG (reference sequence). The CDR3 length is 14 residues. CDR3 coding DNA: TGTGCCTGGAGTGTACAACTAGCGGGAGGCGAGCAGTACTTC. This translates into CAWSVQLAGGEQYF.

This rearrangement joins TRBV7-2 to TRBJ1-6; D gene unclear. V was clipped by 3 bases and J by 7 bases, with 13 bases between them. Germline CDR1 is SGHTA and CDR2 is FQGNSA. This CDR3 has 15 amino acids. The CDR3 loop is CASSFFLRVNSPLHF. The CDR3, as DNA: TGTGCCAGCAGCTTCTTTCTCCGGGTCAATTCACCCCTCCACTTT.